Here is one T cell receptor beta chain with its context. This clone was picked up one time. Its antigen is unknown. No base-level quality is on record; no much larger clone is a single base apart. The data are from a study of blood T cell repertoires in COVID-19 (dated by TCRdb to between 2020 and 2021). Turning to the overall study: Samples covering the acute and convalescent phases of COVID-19 were provided by collaborators in the United States, Italy and Spain. The material from the prospective study consisted of cDNA or gDNA derived from T cells, B-cell-depleted T cells, or PBMCs. Deeply sampled blood TCRbeta repertoires from subjects exposed to, actively infected with, or recovered from COVID-19 were included in the dataset. The repertoires were made available in a free public database intended to serve as a resource for research on the immune response to SARS-CoV-2. Samples came from the ongoing ImmuneRACE study (first 160 participants) plus 1,254 subjects from 6 global collaborators. Sample metadata almost always included a de-identified subject ID, COVID-19 status, age in years and sex. Where available, HLA class I and class II types were taken from metadata supplied by the sample provider and were not determined by assay-based typing. General study outcomes and caveats: The quantity of clinical and demographic metadata differed by source and by participant and was supplied without curation.

Collaborating institutions collected whole blood in K2EDTA tubes following their own protocols. For TCRbeta analysis, collaborators shipped samples in one of three forms: frozen whole blood, isolated PBMCs, or DNA extracted from either of those sample types. TCRbeta CDR3 regions were amplified from genomic DNA by means of the immunoSEQ Assay, a bias-controlled multiplex PCR. The paper's processing steps were these. Within the assay, amplification of reference gene primers was used to estimate how many nucleated cells each sample contained. To quantify the absolute abundance of each unique TCRbeta CDR3 rearrangement, sequence reads were collapsed and filtered. Productive Simpson clonality was computed per sample as the square root of Simpson's diversity index over productive rearrangements. The source is immuneACCESS, and TCRdb retained only in-frame sequences with V and J called. Part of the clones is not carried over; for the studies checked, unresolved V genes explain less than half of this, and the remainder is unexplained. D and trimming were read from the DNA, whereas the V and J calls and clone size are those reported in that table. This sample lists about 99,000 clones; 84% were detected once. 2% of the sample comes from the top ten.

Measured from the cysteine to the phenylalanine, the CDR3 is 13 residues long. Left in the record is the CDR3 DNA by itself, 39 bases read in frame from the first base. The germline ends are 12 bases apart after V is trimmed by 4 bases and J by 9 bases. CDR1 SGHVS and CDR2 FQNEAQ were looked up in the germline V gene. The clonotype comes from a man between 65 and 85 years old with active or convalescent COVID-19. The chain is made from TRBV7-8 and TRBJ2-2; D gene: possibly TRBD1, on 6 matching bases. The specimen sequenced was peripheral blood. The CDR3 is CASSSDQGWELFF. In nucleotide form, the sequence is TGTGCCAGCAGCTCGGATCAGGGGTGGGAGCTGTTTTTT.